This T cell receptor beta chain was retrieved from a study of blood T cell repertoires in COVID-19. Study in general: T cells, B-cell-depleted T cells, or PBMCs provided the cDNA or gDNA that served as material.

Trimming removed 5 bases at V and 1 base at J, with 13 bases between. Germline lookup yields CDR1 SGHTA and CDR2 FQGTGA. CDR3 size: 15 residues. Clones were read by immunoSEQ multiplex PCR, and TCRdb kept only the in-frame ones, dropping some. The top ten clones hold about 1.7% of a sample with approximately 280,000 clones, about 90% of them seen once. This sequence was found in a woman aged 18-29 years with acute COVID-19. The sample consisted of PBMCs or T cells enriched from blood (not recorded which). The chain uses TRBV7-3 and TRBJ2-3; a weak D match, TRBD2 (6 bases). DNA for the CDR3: TGTGCCAGCAGCCCCCGACTAGAAGGCACAGATACGCAGTATTTT. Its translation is CASSPRLEGTDTQYF.